The 32 T cell receptor beta chains listed next were all sequenced from one sample in a study of blood T cell repertoires in COVID-19. The method was immunoSEQ multiplex PCR; TCRdb's version includes in-frame clones alone and lacks a portion of them. The sample carries 70,000 to 95,000 clones, roughly 80% recorded once. Sequenced input: peripheral blood. The receptors here all came from a human donor in a cohort sampled during active COVID-19.

This clone appeared once. The gene calls are TRBV19 and TRBJ2-3, with 10 bases fitting TRBD2. CDR3 length: 16 residues. Germline CDR1 is LNHDA and CDR2 is SQIVND (reference sequence). The V segment lost 4 bases and the J segment 4 bases; nucleotides outside the gene matches: 8. CDR3 coding DNA: TGTGCCAGTAGTACCCCTAGCGGGAGAATGGCAGATACGCAGTATTTT. Translated, it gives CASSTPSGRMADTQYF.

The chain has TRBV4-1 and TRBJ2-5; 13 bases are a match to TRBD2. The germline V gene encodes CDR1 MGHRA and CDR2 YSYEKL. This CDR3 is built from 16 residues. With 4 bases clipped from V and 1 base from J, the junction kept 3 bases outside the gene matches. CDR3 sequence (DNA): TGCGCCAGCAGCCTGAGGACTAGCGGGGGCCAAGAGACCCAGTACTTC. Translation: CASSLRTSGGQETQYF.

The J gene is TRBJ2-3, the V gene TRBV28, with D perhaps matching TRBD1 (7 bases). V lost 1 base, J lost 6 bases, and 11 bases lay in between. In germline, CDR1 is MDHEN, CDR2 SYDVKM. The CDR3 length is 14 residues. CDR3 in amino acids: CASSLYPGGDTQYF. CDR3 coding DNA: TGTGCCAGCAGTTTATATCCAGGGGGGGATACGCAGTATTTT.

The rearrangement links TRBV28 to TRBJ2-3; 8 bases are a match to TRBD1. Germline V gene lookup returns CDR1 MDHEN and CDR2 SYDVKM. CDR3 size: 14 residues. Trimming took 7 bases from V and 6 from J; bases not matched to a gene: 9. The CDR3 DNA reads as TGTGCCAGCAAGCCAGGGGGCCCGACGGATACGCAGTATTTT. Translated, it gives CASKPGGPTDTQYF. Complete variable domain (other parts from reference TRBV28 and TRBJ2-3): DVKVTQSSRYLVKRTGEKVFLECVQDMDHENMFWYRQDPGLGLRLIYFSYDVKMKEKGDIPEGYSVSREKKERFSLILESASTNQTSMYLCASKPGGPTDTQYFGPGTRLTVL.

The V call is TRBV28, the J call TRBJ2-5; 8 bases align to TRBD1. V lost 8 bases to trimming and J lost 2 bases; unmatched junction nucleotides: 10. This CDR3 has 15 residues. Germline V CDR1 and CDR2: MDHEN, SYDVKM. CDR3 DNA: TGTGCCAGCTTCACTCGGACAGGGCGGCAAGAGACCCAGTACTTC. Protein sequence: CASFTRTGRQETQYF.

This clone was picked up one time. The chain couples TRBV14 to TRBJ2-5, with a tentative D call TRBD2 (6 bases). CDR1 is SGHDN and CDR2 is FVKESK in the germline V gene. V was cut by 0 bases and J by 5 bases, with 16 bases left in between. CDR3 length equals 16 residues. Here the CDR3 reads CASSQDRGVHSETQYF. As DNA, the CDR3 is TGTGCCAGCAGCCAAGATCGCGGGGTACATTCGGAGACCCAGTACTTC.

The rearrangement links TRBV6-5 to TRBJ2-1, with D maybe TRBD2 (5 bases). The CDR3 has 15 amino acids. Germline CDR1 and CDR2: MNHEY and SVGAGI. Trimming took off 0 bases at V and 2 bases at J, with 8 bases between the two ends. As DNA, the CDR3 is TGTGCCAGCAGTTACTCTCTAGCAGCCTACAATGAGCAGTTCTTC. This codes for CASSYSLAAYNEQFF.

The chain carries TRBV5-4 and TRBJ1-2, with TRBD1 matching over 9 bases. The length of the CDR3 is 16 residues. Germline CDR1 and CDR2: SGHNT and YYREEE (reference sequence). V trimming: 4 bases; J trimming: 1 base; junction bases outside the gene matches: 8. The CDR3 spells CASSRPGQGDNYGYTF. CDR3 bases: TGTGCCAGCAGCCGTCCGGGACAGGGCGATAACTATGGCTACACCTTC.

This clone has more than one count but fewer than ten. The chain recombines TRBV6-5 with TRBJ2-1; 8 nucleotides match TRBD2. The CDR3 has 15 residues. CDR1 MNHEY and CDR2 SVGAGI come from the germline V gene. J lost 9 bases, V lost 4 bases, and 11 bases had no gene match. The CDR3 here is CASSFSGLVGSEQFF. The DNA of the CDR3 is TGTGCCAGCAGTTTTTCGGGACTAGTAGGCAGTGAGCAGTTCTTC.

The chain links TRBV6-6 to TRBJ2-1; no firm D call. Between the trimmed V and J ends, which lost 4 bases and 5 bases, there was a span of 9 bases. The CDR3 length is 13 residues. The germline V gene encodes CDR1 MNHNY and CDR2 SVGAGI (reference sequence). CDR3 in DNA: TGTGCCAGCAGTTCCAGGCAGAACAATGAGCAGTTCTTC. Translated, it gives CASSSRQNNEQFF.

The chain recombines TRBV2 with TRBJ2-3; no reliable D call. Germline assignment: CDR1 SNHLY and CDR2 FYNNEI. V lost 4 bases, J lost 7 bases, and 9 bases lay in between. The CDR3 runs 12 residues. Here the CDR3 reads CASSGNYYTQYF. The DNA of the CDR3 is TGTGCCAGCAGTGGAAACTATTATACGCAGTATTTT.

V usage is TRBV14 and J usage is TRBJ2-1; 14 bases agree with TRBD2. CDR3 size: 16 residues. V was pared by 2 bases and J by 10 bases, with 7 bases of the junction left unmatched. Germline CDR1 SGHDN, CDR2 FVKESK. The CDR3 here is CASSQKRGLAGVEQFF. The CDR3 DNA reads TGTGCCAGCAGCCAAAAAAGGGGACTAGCGGGAGTCGAGCAGTTCTTC.

This clone was observed once. The V call is TRBV2, the J call TRBJ2-4; possible D gene TRBD2, 6 bases. CDR3 length: 13 amino acids. In germline, CDR1 is SNHLY, CDR2 FYNNEI. V dropped 3 bases and J dropped 7 bases, with 10 bases sitting between them. CDR3 coding DNA: TGTGCCAGCAGTGACGGAGGGTTGAACATTCAGTACTTC. Its protein is CASSDGGLNIQYF.

The CDR3 DNA sequence: TGTGCCATCAGTAATTCAGGACAAGAGACCCAGTACTTC. Residues: CAISNSGQETQYF. The chain carries TRBV10-3 and TRBJ2-5; no clear D. Germline CDR1 is ENHRY and CDR2 is SYGVKD. V lost 5 bases, J lost 2 bases, and 9 bases lay in between. The CDR3 spans 13 residues.

This chain connects TRBV6-5 to TRBJ1-2; D not resolved. Per germline, CDR1 MNHEY and CDR2 SVGAGI. CDR3 length equals 14 residues. Trimming pared 0 bases from V and 6 bases from J, leaving 11 bases between. The CDR3 is CASSYSTVGNGYTF. The CDR3 DNA reads TGTGCCAGCAGTTACTCGACTGTCGGGAATGGCTACACCTTC.

This sequence joins TRBV5-4 and TRBJ2-3; D gene ambiguous. The CDR3 is 14 amino acids. V dropped 3 bases and J dropped 4 bases, with 12 bases sitting between them. Germline CDR1 and CDR2: SGHNT and YYREEE (reference sequence). The CDR3 protein is CASSSRGPSDTQYF. For the CDR3, the DNA is TGTGCCAGCAGCTCCCGAGGTCCATCAGATACGCAGTATTTT. Full variable domain (remainder filled in from reference TRBV5-4 and TRBJ2-3): ETGVTQSPTHLIKTRGQQVTLRCSSQSGHNTVSWYQQALGQGPQFIFQYYREEENGRGNFPPRFSGLQFPNYSSELNVNALELDDSALYLCASSSRGPSDTQYFGPGTRLTVL.

The chain combines TRBV6-5 with TRBJ1-2; 10 bases match TRBD1. The V gene end was trimmed by 4 bases and the J gene end by 7 bases; junction bases not matched to a gene: 6. Germline CDR1 and CDR2: MNHEY and SVGAGI. This CDR3 contains 14 residues. In DNA, the CDR3 is TGTGCCAGCAGTTCGACAGGGGGCTCTTTTGGCTACACCTTC. Its protein product is CASSSTGGSFGYTF.

The count of this clone is one. The rearrangement uses TRBV3-1 (or the pseudogene TRBV3-2) and TRBJ1-5; no reliable D call. V lost 2 bases and J lost 5, with 13 bases in between. This CDR3 has 15 amino acids. Germline CDR1 is LGHDT and CDR2 is YNNKEL (reference sequence). CDR3 loop: CASSQNSRSDQPQHF. CDR3 nucleotides: TGTGCCAGCAGCCAAAACTCCCGGTCGGATCAGCCCCAGCATTTT.

V and J are TRBV5-1 and TRBJ2-5, with TRBD2 matching over 10 bases. The V segment lost 4 bases and the J segment 1 base; nucleotides outside the gene matches: 7. CDR3 length: 16 amino acids. Germline values: CDR1 SGHRS, CDR2 YFSETQ. The CDR3 DNA follows: TGCGCCAGCAGCCCGGGGACTAGCGCGTCCCAAGAGACCCAGTACTTC. Translated, it gives CASSPGTSASQETQYF.

V is TRBV3-1 (or the pseudogene TRBV3-2) and J is TRBJ2-3, with D possibly being TRBD2 (5 bases). CDR3 size: 17 residues. The V end was cut by 2 bases, the J end by 0 bases, with 15 bases between. Germline CDR1 is LGHDT and CDR2 is YNNKEL (reference sequence). The CDR3 coding sequence is TGTGCCAGCAGCCAACAGATTGGGAGAACTAGCACAGATACGCAGTATTTT. It yields the protein CASSQQIGRTSTDTQYF.

The chain employs TRBV9 and TRBJ1-5; TRBD1 matches 10 bases. This CDR3 spans 14 amino acids. Germline CDR1 reads SGDLS; CDR2 reads YYNGEE. Unmatched junction bases numbered 6, after V lost 4 bases and J lost 8 bases. Here the CDR3 reads CASSPGQGNKPQHF. The CDR3 DNA sequence: TGTGCCAGCAGCCCGGGACAGGGGAATAAGCCCCAGCATTTT.

The V gene is TRBV7-8, the J gene TRBJ2-7; TRBD1 matches 9 bases. Germline assignment: CDR1 SGHVS and CDR2 FQNEAQ. The CDR3 runs 14 residues. Trimming took 3 bases from V and 3 from J; bases not matched to a gene: 3. CDR3 amino acids: CASSFTGGYYEQYF. The CDR3, as DNA: TGTGCCAGCAGCTTCACAGGGGGCTACTACGAGCAGTACTTC. Looking up the rest from reference TRBV7-8 and TRBJ2-7 gives the full variable domain: GAGVSQSPRYKVAKRGQDVALRCDPISGHVSLFWYQQALGQGPEFLTYFQNEAQLDKSGLPSDRFFAERPEGSVSTLKIQRTQQEDSAVYLCASSFTGGYYEQYFGPGTRLTVT.

The chain carries TRBV14 and TRBJ1-2; 8 bases match TRBD1. The length of the CDR3 is 16 residues. Germline V CDR1 and CDR2: SGHDN, FVKESK. Trimming removed 5 bases from V and 3 bases from J; junction bases left unmatched: 11. The CDR3 protein is CASSDNLGQGYYGYTF. The CDR3 coding sequence is TGTGCCAGCAGCGATAACCTTGGACAGGGCTACTATGGCTACACCTTC.

CDR3 sequence: CASSRTGLYEQYF. CDR3 sequence (DNA): TGTGCCAGTAGTAGGACAGGGCTCTACGAGCAGTACTTC. V is TRBV19 and J is TRBJ2-7; 8 bases are shared with TRBD1. J gave up 3 bases and V 4 bases, and 2 bases lay outside the gene matches. CDR3 length: 13 residues. The V gene's germline CDR1 is LNHDA and CDR2 SQIVND (reference sequence).

This clone was seen more than once but under ten times. The same CDR3 is also encoded by other DNA sequences in this sample. V and J are TRBV5-1 and TRBJ2-5; 9 positions agree with TRBD1. Germline CDR1 and CDR2: SGHRS and YFSETQ. The V gene end was trimmed by 2 bases and the J gene end by 2 bases; junction bases not matched to a gene: 4. The CDR3 contains 15 residues. The CDR3 here is CASSFRDRAQETQYF. The CDR3 region has the DNA TGCGCCAGCAGCTTCCGGGACAGGGCACAAGAGACCCAGTACTTC.

This clone qualifies as medium-sized. The chain is built from TRBV4-2 and TRBJ2-2; D possibly corresponds to TRBD1 (6 bases). The V gene lost 0 bases and the J gene lost 2 bases, with 13 bases spanning the gap. The length of the CDR3 is 17 residues. CDR1 and CDR2 from the germline V gene are LGHNA and YNFKEQ. The CDR3 DNA reads as TGTGCCAGCAGCCAAGATAGAACAGGGAGAAACACCGGGGAGCTGTTTTTT. Amino acids: CASSQDRTGRNTGELFF.

This clone was counted a single time. The chain recombines TRBV14 with TRBJ2-3; 10 bases match TRBD2. From germline, CDR1 is SGHDN and CDR2 FVKESK. The CDR3 runs to 14 residues. J lost 5 bases, V lost 8 bases, and 7 bases had no gene match. CDR3 amino acids: CASLTPSGRDTQYF. The CDR3, as DNA: TGTGCCAGCTTGACGCCTAGCGGGAGAGATACGCAGTATTTT.

This rearrangement joins TRBV6-5 to TRBJ1-4; 7 bases fit TRBD1. Germline V gene lookup returns CDR1 MNHEY and CDR2 SVGAGI. This CDR3 region has 15 residues. Losses at the gene ends were 6 bases for V and 7 bases for J; bases not matched to a gene: 11. As DNA, the CDR3 is TGTGCCAGCAGCCAGGCCGGGACAGTGGGTGAAAAACTGTTTTTT. Protein sequence: CASSQAGTVGEKLFF.

The chain links TRBV11-2 to TRBJ1-1; D call uncertain. Deletions cut 2 bases from V and 1 base from J, with 8 bases between. CDR3 length: 14 residues. Looked up from germline, CDR1 is SGHAT and CDR2 is FQNNGV. CDR3 region: CASSLHPQNTEAFF. CDR3 in DNA: TGTGCCAGCAGCTTACATCCCCAGAACACTGAAGCTTTCTTT.

CDR3 coding DNA: TGTGCCAGCAGCTTAAACAGGGACACTGAAGCTTTCTTT. Its translation is CASSLNRDTEAFF. The chain combines TRBV7-9 with TRBJ1-1; possible D gene TRBD1, 6 bases. This CDR3 spans 13 amino acids. V lost 2 bases to trimming and J lost 3 bases, with 7 bases between them. Germline assignment: CDR1 SEHNR and CDR2 FQNEAQ (reference sequence).

The chain recombines TRBV12-3 or TRBV12-4 with TRBJ2-1; 7 positions match TRBD2. Trimming took 5 bases from V and 11 from J; bases not matched to a gene: 6. The CDR3 totals 12 residues. The CDR3 loop reads CASSPTSVKQFF. CDR3 DNA sequence: TGTGCCAGCAGTCCCACTAGCGTCAAGCAGTTCTTC.

This clone appeared a few times. V and J are TRBV19 and TRBJ2-2, with TRBD2 matching 13 bases. The V and J ends lost 1 base and 3 bases, in that order; junction bases with no gene match: 5. The V gene's germline CDR1 is LNHDA and CDR2 SQIVND (reference sequence). This CDR3 spans 18 amino acids. CDR3 sequence: CASSIGLAGGRDTGELFF. Here the CDR3 DNA reads TGTGCCAGTAGTATAGGACTAGCGGGAGGTCGTGACACCGGGGAGCTGTTTTTT.